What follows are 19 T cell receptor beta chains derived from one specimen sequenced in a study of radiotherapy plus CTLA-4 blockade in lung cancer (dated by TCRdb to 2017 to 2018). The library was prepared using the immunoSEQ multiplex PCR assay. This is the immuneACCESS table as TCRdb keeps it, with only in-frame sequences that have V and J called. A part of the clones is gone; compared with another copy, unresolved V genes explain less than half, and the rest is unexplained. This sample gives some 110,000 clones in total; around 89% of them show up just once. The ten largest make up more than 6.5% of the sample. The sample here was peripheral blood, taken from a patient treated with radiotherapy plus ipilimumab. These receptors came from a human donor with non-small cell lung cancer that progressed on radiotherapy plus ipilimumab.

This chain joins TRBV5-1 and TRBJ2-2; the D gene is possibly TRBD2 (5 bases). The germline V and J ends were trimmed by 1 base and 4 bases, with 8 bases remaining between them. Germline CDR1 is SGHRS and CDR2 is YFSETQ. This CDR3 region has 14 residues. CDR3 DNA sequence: TGCGCCAGCAGCTTGTTTGGAGGCACCGGGGAGCTGTTTTTT. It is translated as CASSLFGGTGELFF. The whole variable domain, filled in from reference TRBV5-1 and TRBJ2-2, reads KAGVTQTPRYLIKTRGQQVTLSCSPISGHRSVSWYQQTPGQGLQFLFEYFSETQRNKGNFPGRFSGRQFSNSRSEMNVSTLELGDSALYLCASSLFGGTGELFFGEGSRLTVL.

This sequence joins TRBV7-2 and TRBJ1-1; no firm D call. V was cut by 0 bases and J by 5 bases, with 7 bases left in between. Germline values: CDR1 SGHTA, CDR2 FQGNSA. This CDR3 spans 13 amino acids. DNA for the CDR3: TGTGCCAGCAGCTTAGCTCAGAGAACTGAAGCTTTCTTT. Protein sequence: CASSLAQRTEAFF.

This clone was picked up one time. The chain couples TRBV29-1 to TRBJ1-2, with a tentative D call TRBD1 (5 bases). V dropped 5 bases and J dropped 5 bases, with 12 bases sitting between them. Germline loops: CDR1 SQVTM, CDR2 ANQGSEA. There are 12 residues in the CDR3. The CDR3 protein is CSVRDYGYGYTF. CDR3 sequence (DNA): TGCAGCGTTCGGGACTACGGTTATGGCTACACCTTC.

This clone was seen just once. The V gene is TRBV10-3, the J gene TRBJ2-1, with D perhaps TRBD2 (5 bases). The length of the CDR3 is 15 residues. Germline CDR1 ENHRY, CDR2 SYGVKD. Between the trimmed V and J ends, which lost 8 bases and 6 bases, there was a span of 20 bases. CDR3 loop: CAISETGYTSNEQFF. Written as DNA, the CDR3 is TGTGCCATCTCAGAAACGGGGTACACTTCCAATGAGCAGTTCTTC.

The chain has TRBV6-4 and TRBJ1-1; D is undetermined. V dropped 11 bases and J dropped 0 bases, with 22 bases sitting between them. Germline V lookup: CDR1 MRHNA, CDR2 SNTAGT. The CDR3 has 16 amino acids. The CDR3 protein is CARRPGRVQMNTEAFF. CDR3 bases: TGTGCCCGAAGACCGGGGAGGGTTCAAATGAACACTGAAGCTTTCTTT.

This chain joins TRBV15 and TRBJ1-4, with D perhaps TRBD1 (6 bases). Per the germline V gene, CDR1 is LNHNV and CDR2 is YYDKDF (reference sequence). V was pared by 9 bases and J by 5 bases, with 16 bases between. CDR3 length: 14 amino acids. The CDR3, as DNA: TGTGCCACATATGTCCAGGGGCAAAATGAAAAACTGTTTTTT. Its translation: CATYVQGQNEKLFF.

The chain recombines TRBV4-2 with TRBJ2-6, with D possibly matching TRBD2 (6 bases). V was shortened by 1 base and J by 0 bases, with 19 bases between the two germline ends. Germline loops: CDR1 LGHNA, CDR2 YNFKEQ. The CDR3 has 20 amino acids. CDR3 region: CASSQVAPTGGISGANVLTF. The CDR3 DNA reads TGTGCCAGCAGCCAAGTTGCTCCTACTGGCGGGATCTCTGGGGCCAACGTCCTGACTTTC.

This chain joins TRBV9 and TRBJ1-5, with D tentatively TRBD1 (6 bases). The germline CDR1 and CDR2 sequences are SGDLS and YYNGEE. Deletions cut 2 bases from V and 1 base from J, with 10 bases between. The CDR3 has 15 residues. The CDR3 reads CASSVSGASNQPQHF. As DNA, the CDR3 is TGTGCCAGCAGCGTCTCAGGGGCCAGCAATCAGCCCCAGCATTTT. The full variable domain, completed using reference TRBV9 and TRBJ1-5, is DSGVTQTPKHLITATGQRVTLRCSPRSGDLSVYWYQQSLDQGLQFLIQYYNGEERAKGNILERFSAQQFPDLHSELNLSSLELGDSALYFCASSVSGASNQPQHFGDGTRLSIL.

The CDR3, as DNA: TGTGCCAGCAGCGCGGTCCTACGAAACACAGATACGCAGTATTTT. This encodes CASSAVLRNTDTQYF. This chain joins TRBV7-9 and TRBJ2-3; the D is unclear. The CDR3 sequence is 15 residues long. V was clipped by 5 bases and J by 2 bases, with 14 bases between them. Germline V CDR1 and CDR2: SEHNR, FQNEAQ (reference sequence).

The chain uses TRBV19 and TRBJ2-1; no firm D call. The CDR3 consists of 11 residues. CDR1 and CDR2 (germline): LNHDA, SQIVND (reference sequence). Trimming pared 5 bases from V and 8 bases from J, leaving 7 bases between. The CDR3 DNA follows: TGTGCCAGTAGTTCCGTCCATGAGCAGTTCTTC. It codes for CASSSVHEQFF.

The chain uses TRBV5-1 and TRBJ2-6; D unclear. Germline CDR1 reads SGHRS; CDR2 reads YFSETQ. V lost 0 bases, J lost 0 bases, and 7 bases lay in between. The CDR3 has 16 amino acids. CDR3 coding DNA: TGCGCCAGCAGCTTGGTTTTGGGCTCTGGGGCCAACGTCCTGACTTTC. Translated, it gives CASSLVLGSGANVLTF.

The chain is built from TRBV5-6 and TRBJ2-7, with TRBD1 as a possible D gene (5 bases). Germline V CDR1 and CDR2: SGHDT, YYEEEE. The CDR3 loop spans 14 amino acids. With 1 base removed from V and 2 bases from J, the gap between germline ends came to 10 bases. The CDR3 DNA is TGTGCCAGCAGCTTGCGACAGCGAGCCTACGAGCAGTACTTC. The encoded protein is CASSLRQRAYEQYF.

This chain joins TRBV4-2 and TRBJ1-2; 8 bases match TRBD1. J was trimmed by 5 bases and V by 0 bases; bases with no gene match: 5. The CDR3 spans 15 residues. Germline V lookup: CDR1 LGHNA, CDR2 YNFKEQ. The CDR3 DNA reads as TGTGCCAGCAGCCAAGATACGGACAGGGCTTATGGCTACACCTTC. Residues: CASSQDTDRAYGYTF.

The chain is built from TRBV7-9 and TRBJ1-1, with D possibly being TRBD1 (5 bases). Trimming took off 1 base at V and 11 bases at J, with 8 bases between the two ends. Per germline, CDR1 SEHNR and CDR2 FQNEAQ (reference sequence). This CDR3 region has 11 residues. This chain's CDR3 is CASSLGQFAFF. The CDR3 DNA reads TGTGCCAGCAGCTTAGGACAGTTTGCTTTCTTT.

The CDR3 DNA follows: TGCGCCAGCAGCCCGGTTCAGAGACGCACAGATACGCAGTATTTT. Translated: CASSPVQRRTDTQYF. The chain carries TRBV5-1 and TRBJ2-3; D is unresolved. The germline V gene encodes CDR1 SGHRS and CDR2 YFSETQ. V was cut by 4 bases and J by 1 base, with 13 bases left in between. This CDR3 spans 15 amino acids.

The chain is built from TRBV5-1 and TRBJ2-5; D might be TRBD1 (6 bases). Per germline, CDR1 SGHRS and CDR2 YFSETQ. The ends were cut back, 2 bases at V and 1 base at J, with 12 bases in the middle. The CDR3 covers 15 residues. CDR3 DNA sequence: TGCGCCAGCAGCTTTCGGGGACACCCCCAAGAGACCCAGTACTTC. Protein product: CASSFRGHPQETQYF.

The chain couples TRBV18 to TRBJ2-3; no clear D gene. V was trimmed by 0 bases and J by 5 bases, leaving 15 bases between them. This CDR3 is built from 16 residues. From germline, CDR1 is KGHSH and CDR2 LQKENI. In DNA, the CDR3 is TGTGCCAGCTCACCACCCGGCGCCGGTCGAGGAGATACGCAGTATTTT. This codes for CASSPPGAGRGDTQYF.

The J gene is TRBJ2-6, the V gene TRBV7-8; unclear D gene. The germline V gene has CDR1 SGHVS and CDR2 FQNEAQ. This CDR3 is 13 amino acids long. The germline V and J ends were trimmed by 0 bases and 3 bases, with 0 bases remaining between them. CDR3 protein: CASSLAGANVLTF. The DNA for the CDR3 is TGTGCCAGCAGCTTAGCTGGGGCCAACGTCCTGACTTTC. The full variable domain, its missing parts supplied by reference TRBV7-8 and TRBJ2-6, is GAGVSQSPRYKVAKRGQDVALRCDPISGHVSLFWYQQALGQGPEFLTYFQNEAQLDKSGLPSDRFFAERPEGSVSTLKIQRTQQEDSAVYLCASSLAGANVLTFGAGSRLTVL.

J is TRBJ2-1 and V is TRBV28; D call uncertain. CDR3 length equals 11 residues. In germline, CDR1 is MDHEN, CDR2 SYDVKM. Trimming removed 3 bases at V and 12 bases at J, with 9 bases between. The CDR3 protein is CASSLTSLQFF. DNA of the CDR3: TGTGCCAGCAGTTTGACCTCATTGCAGTTCTTC.